What follows are 26 T cell receptor beta chains derived from one specimen sequenced in a study of blood T cells in healthy people across ages. Sample-barcoded 5' priming and a J-beta primer mix drove a second PCR of roughly 6 to 12 cycles. TCRdb reprocessed the 5' RACE reads via MiXCR and lists one record per CDR3 protein. The sample includes roughly 1.5 million distinct CDR3 sequences, about 45% of them seen just once. The sample consisted of blood. The receptors shown here come from a woman younger than 35 in good health.

This clonotype appeared a few times. The rearrangement joins TRBV15 to TRBJ2-5; 12 bases agree with TRBD2. CDR1 and CDR2 (germline): LNHNV, YYDKDF (reference sequence). The CDR3 is made up of 17 amino acids. V gave up 0 bases and J gave up 5 bases; unmatched junction bases: 7. In DNA form, the CDR3 reads TGTGCCACCAGCAGAGATGCCCTAGCGGGGGGGATGGAGACCCAGTACTTC. Residues: CATSRDALAGGMETQYF.

The chain links TRBV6-2 or TRBV6-3 to TRBJ1-2; D may be TRBD1 (6 bases). V was cut by 6 bases and J by 5 bases, with 19 bases left in between. The CDR3 loop spans 15 amino acids. The germline CDR1 and CDR2 sequences are MNHEY and SVGEGT. CDR3 residues: CASRYQATGKYGYTF. Here the CDR3 DNA reads TGTGCCAGCAGATATCAGGCGACAGGAAAATATGGCTACACCTTC.

In its sample, this clonotype was seen many times. This chain links TRBV29-1 with TRBJ1-1, with 10 nucleotides matching TRBD1. V lost 4 bases and J lost 3; bases outside the gene matches: 2. There are 13 residues in the CDR3. Germline V gene data show CDR1 as SQVTM and CDR2 as ANQGSEA. CDR3 sequence: CSVGDRGYTEAFF. As DNA, the CDR3 is TGCAGCGTTGGGGACAGGGGCTACACTGAAGCTTTCTTT.

This clonotype showed up just a few times. V is TRBV6-2 or TRBV6-3 and J is TRBJ2-1; D is unclear. Trimming removed 2 bases from V and 2 bases from J, with 13 bases in between. Germline assignment: CDR1 MNHEY and CDR2 SVGEGT. This CDR3 spans 16 amino acids. The CDR3 spells CASSYKALLAYNEQFF. The CDR3 nucleotides are TGTGCCAGCAGTTACAAAGCCTTACTTGCCTACAATGAGCAGTTCTTC.

This clonotype was seen a few times. The gene calls are TRBV18 and TRBJ1-6; TRBD1 matches 7 bases. Trimming removed 2 bases from V and 0 bases from J; junction bases left unmatched: 1. CDR1 and CDR2 from the germline V gene are KGHSH and LQKENI. The CDR3 is made up of 16 amino acids. The CDR3, as DNA: TGTGCCAGCTCACCAAGGGGGCCCTCCTATAATTCACCCCTCCACTTT. This translates into CASSPRGPSYNSPLHF.

To note about this clonotype: A junction end diverges from the germline sequence, so it may reflect a read error. The chain links TRBV12-3 or TRBV12-4 to TRBJ2-3, with D maybe TRBD1 (5 bases). This CDR3 contains 15 residues. The CDR3 nucleotides are TGTGCCGGCAGTTTAGGGGCTGGCCCCCCGGGTGAGCAGTATTTT. It specifies CAGSLGAGPPGEQYF.

Remarks on this clonotype: A much larger clone sits a single nucleotide away, making a read error possible. This sequence joins TRBV12-3 or TRBV12-4 and TRBJ2-1, with TRBD2 as a possible D gene (5 bases). The last part of the DNA fits TRBJ2-7 better; the J call may be wrong. The CDR3 contains 16 residues. This CDR3 is CASRLVPSSSYNEQYF. CDR3 bases: TGTGCCAGCAGGTTAGTGCCTTCTAGCTCCTACAATGAGCAGTACTTC.

This clonotype was detected a few times. The gene calls are TRBV20-1 and TRBJ1-1; perhaps TRBD1 as D (5 bases). The V gene's germline CDR1 is DFQATT and CDR2 SNEGSKA (reference sequence). V lost 5 bases to trimming and J lost 9 bases, with 13 bases between them. The CDR3 runs to 11 residues. This chain's CDR3 is CSALRGPKAFF. CDR3 coding DNA: TGCAGTGCTCTCCGGGGCCCCAAAGCTTTCTTT.

This clonotype was seen more than once but under ten times. V gene TRBV7-2 combines with J gene TRBJ2-7; 7 bases fit TRBD2. The DNA matches TRBJ2-5 better at its end, which makes the J call doubtful. Germline assignment: CDR1 SGHTA and CDR2 FQGNSA. The CDR3 extends over 15 amino acids. As DNA, the CDR3 is TGTGCCAGCAGCGTATCCCGGGGGAGGGGAGAGACCCAGTACTTC. Translated: CASSVSRGRGETQYF.

The chain is built from TRBV21-1 and TRBJ1-6; TRBD1 reflects the table's D call only, with no check against the DNA. TRBV21-1 is classified as a pseudogene. The CDR3 is 17 residues long. CDR3 amino acids: CASTRTRKATAGSPLHF. The CDR3 region has the DNA TGTGCCAGCACCCGCACAAGAAAGGCGACAGCCGGTTCACCCCTCCACTTT.

The chain is built from TRBV27 and TRBJ1-1; 7 bases are a match to TRBD1. Per the germline V gene, CDR1 is MNHEY and CDR2 is SMNVEV (reference sequence). The CDR3 loop spans 16 amino acids. The junction had 14 bases not matched to a gene; V was cut back by 6 bases and J by 4 bases. The CDR3 protein is CASRRDRVRGSTEAFF. As DNA, the CDR3 is TGTGCCAGCAGGCGTGACAGGGTACGGGGGAGCACTGAAGCTTTCTTT.

This rearrangement joins TRBV20-1 to TRBJ2-7, with 10 bases lining up with TRBD2. This CDR3 region has 15 residues. The J segment lost 3 bases and the V segment lost 1 base, leaving 6 bases of the junction unmatched. The V gene's germline CDR1 is DFQATT and CDR2 SNEGSKA (reference sequence). In DNA, the CDR3 is TGCAGTGCTAGAGTAAGGACTAGCGGATACTACGAGCAGTACTTC. Its translation is CSARVRTSGYYEQYF.

This clonotype has only a few counts. The chain uses TRBV7-4 and TRBJ1-2; TRBD1 might be the D (6 bases). The CDR3 consists of 16 residues. With 4 bases removed from V and 2 bases from J, the gap between germline ends came to 17 bases. Germline V lookup: CDR1 SGHVT, CDR2 SQSDAQ. The CDR3 spells CASSSSPRGSNYGYTF. CDR3 DNA sequence: TGTGCCAGCAGCTCCTCCCCCAGGGGTTCGAACTATGGCTACACCTTC.

This clonotype was counted between two and nine times. The V and J genes are TRBV4-1 and TRBJ2-5; weak D call: TRBD2 (6 bases). Between the trimmed V and J ends, which lost 0 bases and 13 bases, there was a span of 24 bases. This CDR3 spans 16 amino acids. The germline V gene encodes CDR1 MGHRA and CDR2 YSYEKL. CDR3 coding DNA: TGCGCCAGCAGCCAAGATGGTCGGGCTAGCGTGGAACGGGCGTACTTC. Amino acids: CASSQDGRASVERAYF.

This clonotype was seen a few times. V is TRBV2 and J is TRBJ2-1; TRBD1 might be the D (6 bases). V was pared by 10 bases and J by 6 bases, with 13 bases between. CDR1 and CDR2 (germline): SNHLY, FYNNEI. The length of the CDR3 is 12 residues. CDR3 nucleotides: TGTGCCACCAGGGGAACAATCAATGAGCAGTTCTTC. Amino acids: CATRGTINEQFF.

The chain is built from TRBV6-1 and TRBJ1-2; weak D call: TRBD1 (6 bases). CDR3 length: 15 amino acids. V lost 3 bases and J lost 2, with 13 bases in between. The germline V gene has CDR1 MNHNS and CDR2 SASEGT. For the CDR3, the DNA is TGTGCCAGCAGTGACACGGGACAATCAAACTATGGCTACACCTTC. It is translated as CASSDTGQSNYGYTF.

Ten or more counts support this clonotype. V is TRBV29-1 and J is TRBJ1-5, with D uncertain. V was clipped by 4 bases and J by 6 bases, with 10 bases between them. The CDR3 has 12 amino acids. Per the germline V gene, CDR1 is SQVTM and CDR2 is ANQGSEA. CDR3 sequence reads: CSVAAGGQPQHF. The DNA for the CDR3 is TGCAGCGTTGCCGCCGGTGGTCAGCCCCAGCATTTT.

V gene TRBV4-3 combines with J gene TRBJ1-2, with D possibly being TRBD1 (5 bases). This CDR3 is built from 14 residues. CDR1 and CDR2 from the germline V gene are LGHNA and YSLEER. Between the trimmed V and J ends, which lost 0 bases and 4 bases, there was a span of 9 bases. The CDR3 DNA follows: TGCGCCAGCAGCCAAGATCACAGGCTCTATGGCTACACCTTC. This translates into CASSQDHRLYGYTF.

The V and J genes are TRBV19 and TRBJ2-1; D is ambiguous. This CDR3 is 13 amino acids long. Germline values: CDR1 LNHDA, CDR2 SQIVND (reference sequence). Trimming pared 3 bases from V and 8 bases from J, leaving 11 bases between. DNA of the CDR3: TGTGCCAGTAGTATTAATTCTTATCATGAGCAGTTCTTC. Protein: CASSINSYHEQFF.

This clonotype has only a few counts. J is TRBJ2-4 and V is TRBV27; D is unresolved. Judging by the DNA end, TRBJ2-7 fits better; the J call may be wrong. This CDR3 is built from 13 residues. Germline V gene data show CDR1 as MNHEY and CDR2 as SMNVEV (reference sequence). The CDR3 nucleotides read TGTGCCAGCAGTTATAACGGTGCCTACGAGCAGTACTTC. Its translation is CASSYNGAYEQYF.

The J gene is TRBJ2-7, the V gene TRBV13; D may be TRBD1 (6 bases). The V gene's germline CDR1 is PRHDT and CDR2 FYEKMQ (reference sequence). The CDR3 sequence is 13 residues long. Trimming stripped 5 bases from V and 5 bases from J, with 13 bases between. The CDR3 DNA follows: TGTGCCAGCAGCATAACCGGGACAAACGAGCAGTACTTC. Amino acids: CASSITGTNEQYF.

This clonotype was detected a few times. As DNA, the CDR3 is TGCAGTGCTAGAGAAACCTGGACAGGACAGGGGAATGGCTACACCTTC. The encoded protein is CSARETWTGQGNGYTF. This chain joins TRBV20-1 and TRBJ1-2, with 9 nucleotides matching TRBD1. The germline gives CDR1 DFQATT, CDR2 SNEGSKA (reference sequence). This CDR3 comprises 16 residues. With 0 bases clipped from V and 6 bases from J, the junction kept 11 bases outside the gene matches.

There are a few counts of this clonotype. This chain uses TRBV6-2 or TRBV6-3 with TRBJ2-1, with 8 bases aligning to TRBD2. Germline V gene lookup returns CDR1 MNHEY and CDR2 SVGEGT. The CDR3 runs to 15 residues. Losses at the gene ends were 2 bases for V and 7 bases for J; bases not matched to a gene: 7. DNA for the CDR3: TGTGCCAGCAGTTACAACAGCGGGAGTAAAAATGAGCAGTTCTTC. Its protein is CASSYNSGSKNEQFF.

J is TRBJ1-1 and V is TRBV6-6; no clear D gene. The germline gives CDR1 MNHNY, CDR2 SVGAGI (reference sequence). Trimming cost V 7 bases and J 1 base, with 10 bases left between them. The CDR3 contains 13 residues. This chain's CDR3 is CASTLFWNTEAFF. CDR3 coding DNA: TGTGCCAGCACCCTATTCTGGAACACTGAAGCTTTCTTT.

This sequence joins TRBV6-1 and TRBJ1-1; D is unresolved. V lost 2 bases and J 4 bases, leaving 11 bases between the germline ends. The germline V gene has CDR1 MNHNS and CDR2 SASEGT. The CDR3 has 14 residues. The CDR3 sequence is CASSEFLWGTEAFF. DNA for the CDR3: TGTGCCAGCAGTGAATTTCTGTGGGGCACTGAAGCTTTCTTT.

The V and J genes are TRBV24-1 and TRBJ2-1; D unclear. The germline V gene encodes CDR1 KGHDR and CDR2 SFDVKD. The CDR3 is 15 amino acids. Trimming took 3 bases from V and 4 from J, leaving 12 bases between them. CDR3 in amino acids: CATSDPHSRYNEQFF. The CDR3 DNA sequence: TGTGCCACCAGTGATCCTCACAGCCGATACAATGAGCAGTTCTTC.